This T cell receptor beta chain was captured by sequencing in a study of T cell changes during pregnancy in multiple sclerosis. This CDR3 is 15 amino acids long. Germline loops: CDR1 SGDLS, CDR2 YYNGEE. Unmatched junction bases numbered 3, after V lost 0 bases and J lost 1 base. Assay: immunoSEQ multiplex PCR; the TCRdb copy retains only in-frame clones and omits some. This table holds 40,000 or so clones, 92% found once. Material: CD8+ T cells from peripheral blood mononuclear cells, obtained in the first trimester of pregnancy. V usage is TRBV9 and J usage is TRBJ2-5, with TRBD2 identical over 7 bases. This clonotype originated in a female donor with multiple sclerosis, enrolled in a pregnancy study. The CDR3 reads CASSVASGGQETQYF. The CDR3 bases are TGTGCCAGCAGCGTAGCGTCGGGGGGCCAAGAGACCCAGTACTTC.